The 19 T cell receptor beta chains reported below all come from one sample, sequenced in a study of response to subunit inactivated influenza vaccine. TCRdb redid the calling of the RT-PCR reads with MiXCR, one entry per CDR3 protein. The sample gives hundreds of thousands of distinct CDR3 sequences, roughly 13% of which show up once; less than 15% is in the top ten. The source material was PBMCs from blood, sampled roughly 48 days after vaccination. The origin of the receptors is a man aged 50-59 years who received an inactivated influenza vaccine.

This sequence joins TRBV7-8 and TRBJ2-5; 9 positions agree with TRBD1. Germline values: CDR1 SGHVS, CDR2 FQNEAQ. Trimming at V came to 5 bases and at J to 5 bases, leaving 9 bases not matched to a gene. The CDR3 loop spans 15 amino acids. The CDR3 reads CASSPRQGVGETQYF. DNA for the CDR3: TGTGCCAGCAGCCCGCGACAGGGGGTGGGGGAGACCCAGTACTTC.

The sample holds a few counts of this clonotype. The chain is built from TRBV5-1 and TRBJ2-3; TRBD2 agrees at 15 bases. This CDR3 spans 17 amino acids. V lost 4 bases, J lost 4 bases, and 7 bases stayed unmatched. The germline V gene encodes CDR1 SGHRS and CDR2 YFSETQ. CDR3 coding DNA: TGCGCCAGCAGCCCGGGACTAGCGGGAGGCTTTGCAGATACGCAGTATTTT. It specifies CASSPGLAGGFADTQYF.

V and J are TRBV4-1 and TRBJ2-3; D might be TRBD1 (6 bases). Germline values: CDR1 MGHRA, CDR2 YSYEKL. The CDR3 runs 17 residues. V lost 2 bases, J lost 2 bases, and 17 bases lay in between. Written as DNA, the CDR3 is TGCGCCAGCAGCCAAATGTCCGGACAGAGCCCCACAGATACGCAGTATTTT. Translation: CASSQMSGQSPTDTQYF.

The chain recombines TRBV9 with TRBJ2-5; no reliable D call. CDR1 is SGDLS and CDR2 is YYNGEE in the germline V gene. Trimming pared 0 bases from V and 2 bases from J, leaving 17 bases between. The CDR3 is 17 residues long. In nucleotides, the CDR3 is TGTGCCAGCAGCGTAGGCTTTCTCGGCGGTCAACAAGAGACCCAGTACTTC. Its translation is CASSVGFLGGQQETQYF.

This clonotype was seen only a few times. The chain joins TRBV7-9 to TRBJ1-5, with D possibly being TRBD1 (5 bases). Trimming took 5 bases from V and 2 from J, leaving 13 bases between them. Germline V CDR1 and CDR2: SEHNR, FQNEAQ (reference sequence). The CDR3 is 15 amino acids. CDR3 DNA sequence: TGTGCCAGCAGCCCCACGGGGCAGGGCAATCAGCCCCAGCATTTT. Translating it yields CASSPTGQGNQPQHF.

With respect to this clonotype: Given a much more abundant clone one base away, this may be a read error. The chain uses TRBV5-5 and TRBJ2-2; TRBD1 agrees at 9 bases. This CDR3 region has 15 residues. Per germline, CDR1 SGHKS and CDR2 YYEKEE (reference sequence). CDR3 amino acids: CACSGTGMNTGELFF. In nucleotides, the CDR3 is TGTGCCTGCAGCGGGACAGGGATGAACACCGGGGAGCTGTTTTTT.

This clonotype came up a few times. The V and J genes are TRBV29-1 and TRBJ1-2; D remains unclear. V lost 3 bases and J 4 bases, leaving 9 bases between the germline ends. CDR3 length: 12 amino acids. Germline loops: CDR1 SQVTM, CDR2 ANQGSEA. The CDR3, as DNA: TGCAGCGTTGAGTCACATCTCTATGGCTACACCTTC. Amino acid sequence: CSVESHLYGYTF.

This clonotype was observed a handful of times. For the CDR3, the DNA is TGCAGTGCTAGAGCCCCCCCCAGCGGGAGTTTCAATGAGCAGTTCTTC. It specifies CSARAPPSGSFNEQFF. The V call is TRBV20-1, the J call TRBJ2-1, with TRBD2 identical over 8 bases. The CDR3 length is 16 residues. The junction had 11 bases not matched to a gene; V was cut back by 1 base and J by 6 bases. In germline, CDR1 is DFQATT, CDR2 SNEGSKA (reference sequence).

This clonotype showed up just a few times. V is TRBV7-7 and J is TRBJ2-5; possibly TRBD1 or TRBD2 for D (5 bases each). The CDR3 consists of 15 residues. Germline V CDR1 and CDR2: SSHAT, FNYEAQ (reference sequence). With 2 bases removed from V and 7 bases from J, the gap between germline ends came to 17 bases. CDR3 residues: CASSLRQPGAGTQYF. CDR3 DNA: TGTGCCAGCAGCTTAAGGCAGCCCGGGGCCGGGACCCAGTACTTC.

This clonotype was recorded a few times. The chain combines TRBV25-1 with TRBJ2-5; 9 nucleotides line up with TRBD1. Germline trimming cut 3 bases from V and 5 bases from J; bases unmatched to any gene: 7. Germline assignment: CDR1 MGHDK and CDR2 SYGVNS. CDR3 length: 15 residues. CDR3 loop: CASSDLQGAGETQYF. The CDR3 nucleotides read TGTGCCAGCAGTGATTTACAGGGGGCCGGGGAGACCCAGTACTTC. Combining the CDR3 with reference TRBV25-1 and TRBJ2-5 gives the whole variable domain EADIYQTPRYLVIGTGKKITLECSQTMGHDKMYWYQQDPGMELHLIHYSYGVNSTEKGDLSSESTVSRIRTEHFPLTLESARPSHTSQYLCASSDLQGAGETQYFGPGTRLLVL.

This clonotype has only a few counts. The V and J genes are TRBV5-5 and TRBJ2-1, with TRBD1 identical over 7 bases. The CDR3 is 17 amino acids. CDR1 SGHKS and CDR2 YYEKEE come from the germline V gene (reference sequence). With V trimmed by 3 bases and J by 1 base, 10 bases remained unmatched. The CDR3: CASSSTTDRASYNEQFF. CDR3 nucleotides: TGTGCCAGCAGCTCCACGACAGACAGGGCGTCCTACAATGAGCAGTTCTTC. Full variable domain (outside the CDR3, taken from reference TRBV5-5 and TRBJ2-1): DAGVTQSPTHLIKTRGQQVTLRCSPISGHKSVSWYQQVLGQGPQFIFQYYEKEERGRGNFPDRFSARQFPNYSSELNVNALLLGDSALYLCASSSTTDRASYNEQFFGPGTRLTVL.

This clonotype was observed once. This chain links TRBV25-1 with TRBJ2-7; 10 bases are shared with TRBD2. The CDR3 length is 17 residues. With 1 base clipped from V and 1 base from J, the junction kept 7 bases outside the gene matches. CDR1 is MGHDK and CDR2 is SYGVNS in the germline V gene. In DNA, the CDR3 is TGTGCCAGCAGTGAATTGGTAGCGGGGGGCACATCCTACGAGCAGTACTTC. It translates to CASSELVAGGTSYEQYF.

The CDR3 loop reads CSANSGTEQFF. The CDR3 DNA follows: TGCAGTGCTAATAGCGGGACGGAGCAGTTCTTC. V is TRBV20-1 and J is TRBJ2-1, with TRBD2 matching over 8 bases. This CDR3 region has 11 residues. J was trimmed by 10 bases and V by 4 bases; bases with no gene match: 3. Germline lookup yields CDR1 DFQATT and CDR2 SNEGSKA (reference sequence).

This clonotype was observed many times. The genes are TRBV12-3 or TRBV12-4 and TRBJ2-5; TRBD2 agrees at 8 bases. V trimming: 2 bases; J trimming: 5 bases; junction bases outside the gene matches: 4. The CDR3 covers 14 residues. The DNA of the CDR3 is TGTGCCAGCAGTTTATCGGGGGGGTTGGAGACCCAGTACTTC. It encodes CASSLSGGLETQYF.

The CDR3 protein is CATSRVSGELFF. The CDR3 DNA reads TGTGCCACCAGCAGAGTGAGCGGGGAGCTGTTTTTT. This chain links TRBV15 with TRBJ2-2; D is unresolved. CDR3 length equals 12 residues. The germline gives CDR1 LNHNV, CDR2 YYDKDF (reference sequence). With 1 base removed from V and 7 bases from J, the gap between germline ends came to 4 bases.

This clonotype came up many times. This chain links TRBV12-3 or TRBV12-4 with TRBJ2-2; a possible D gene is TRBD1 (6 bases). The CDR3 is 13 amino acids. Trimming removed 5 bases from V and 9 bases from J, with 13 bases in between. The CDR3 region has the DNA TGTGCCAGCAGTCTAAACCAGGGGAGGGAGCTGTTTTTT. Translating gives CASSLNQGRELFF.

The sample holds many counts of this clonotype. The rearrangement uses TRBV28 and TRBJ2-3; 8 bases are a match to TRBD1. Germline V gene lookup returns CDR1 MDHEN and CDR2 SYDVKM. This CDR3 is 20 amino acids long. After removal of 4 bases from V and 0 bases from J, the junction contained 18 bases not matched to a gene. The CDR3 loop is CASSSPFPLTDRASTDTQYF. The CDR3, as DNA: TGTGCCAGCAGTTCACCCTTCCCTCTAACGGACAGGGCAAGCACAGATACGCAGTATTTT.

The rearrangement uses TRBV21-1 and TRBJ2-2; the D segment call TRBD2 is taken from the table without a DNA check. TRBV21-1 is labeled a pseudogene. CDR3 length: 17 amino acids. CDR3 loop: CASSKGTSGAPTGELFF. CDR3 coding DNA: TGTGCCAGCAGCAAAGGGACTAGCGGGGCCCCAACCGGGGAGCTGTTTTTT.

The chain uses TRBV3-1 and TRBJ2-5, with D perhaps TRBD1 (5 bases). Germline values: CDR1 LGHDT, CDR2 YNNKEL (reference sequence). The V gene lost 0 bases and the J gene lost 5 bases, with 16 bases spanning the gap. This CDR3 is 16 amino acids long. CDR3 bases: TGTGCCAGCAGCCAAGACCTCCTCAGGGATTGGGAGACCCAGTACTTC. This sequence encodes CASSQDLLRDWETQYF.